The 10 T cell receptor beta chains given below trace back to one sample, sequenced in a study of regulatory T cells in long-lasting Graves disease. Specified time point: persistent/refractory GD, antithyroid drugs over 5 years with positive TRAb. Researchers made the TCR library from RNA that was extracted from PBMCs. The authors built TCR beta libraries using iRepertoire HTBI primers and Arm-PCR of CDR3 regions. TCRdb used MiXCR to reprocess the multiplex PCR reads, holding one entry per CDR3 protein. The table shows a few hundred thousand distinct CDR3 sequences, with roughly 21% occurring only once. This material consisted of peripheral blood mononuclear cells (PBMCs), taken when the disease was refractory, from a patient treated with antithyroid drugs. The source is a female donor with Graves disease.

The chain combines TRBV28 with TRBJ1-5; 8 nucleotides agree with TRBD1. The length of the CDR3 is 12 residues. After removal of 4 bases from V and 9 bases from J, the junction contained 2 bases not matched to a gene. The germline V gene has CDR1 MDHEN and CDR2 SYDVKM. The CDR3 protein is CASSSTGGPQHF. CDR3 DNA sequence: TGTGCCAGCAGTTCCACAGGGGGGCCCCAGCATTTT.

This clonotype turned up a few times. It may be a read error: a sequence one base away is much more abundant. The gene calls are TRBV11-2 and TRBJ2-5; 10 bases align to TRBD2. J lost 3 bases, V lost 2 bases, and 12 bases had no gene match. Germline V gene sequence: CDR1 SGHAT, CDR2 FQNNGV. The CDR3 has 18 amino acids. CDR3 DNA: TGTGCCAGCAGCTTACGACCCGGTGGGCTAGCGGGGGAAGAGACCCAGTACTTC. Translated, it gives CASSLRPGGLAGEETQYF.

Many counts were recorded for this clonotype. V gene TRBV24-1 combines with J gene TRBJ1-4; D is ambiguous. In germline, CDR1 is KGHDR, CDR2 SFDVKD. The CDR3 sequence is 13 residues long. Trimming shortened V by 4 bases and J by 0 bases, and 2 bases separated the two germline ends. The CDR3 nucleotides read TGTGCCACCAGTGACACAACTAATGAAAAACTGTTTTTT. Translated, it gives CATSDTTNEKLFF.

There are a few counts of this clonotype. The chain links TRBV6-1 to TRBJ1-1, with a possible D match to TRBD1 (6 bases). In germline, CDR1 is MNHNS, CDR2 SASEGT. This CDR3 comprises 12 residues. The CDR3 protein is CATQGRRTEAFF. The CDR3 DNA reads TGTGCGACCCAGGGGCGGAGGACTGAAGCTTTCTTT.

This clonotype occurred many times. This chain joins TRBV24-1 and TRBJ2-4, with D maybe TRBD2 (5 bases). CDR1 and CDR2 (germline): KGHDR, SFDVKD. Trimming pared 2 bases from V and 12 bases from J, leaving 19 bases between. The CDR3 is 15 residues long. The CDR3 sequence is CATSDSNDYVTGQYF. As DNA, the CDR3 is TGTGCCACCAGTGATTCGAACGACTACGTGACGGGTCAGTACTTC.

This clonotype was seen repeatedly, ten times or more. The rearrangement uses TRBV28 and TRBJ1-4; weak D call: TRBD1 (6 bases). The V end was cut by 3 bases, the J end by 2 bases, with 10 bases between. This CDR3 contains 15 residues. Per germline, CDR1 MDHEN and CDR2 SYDVKM. CDR3 amino acids: CASSFSGQTNEKLFF. For the CDR3, the DNA is TGTGCCAGCAGTTTCTCCGGACAGACTAATGAAAAACTGTTTTTT.

This clonotype was counted many times. The chain employs TRBV27 and TRBJ2-7; 9 positions match TRBD1. Germline V CDR1 and CDR2: MNHEY, SMNVEV (reference sequence). The length of the CDR3 is 14 residues. Germline trimming cut 6 bases from V and 1 base from J; bases unmatched to any gene: 4. The CDR3 region is CASRVTGGSYEQYF. In nucleotides, the CDR3 is TGTGCCAGCAGGGTGACAGGGGGTTCCTACGAGCAGTACTTC.

V is TRBV5-6 and J is TRBJ2-5, with 12 bases identical to TRBD2. The germline gives CDR1 SGHDT, CDR2 YYEEEE. CDR3 length: 16 residues. The V and J ends lost 2 bases and 5 bases, in that order; junction bases with no gene match: 7. The CDR3 spells CASSLRLAGDWETQYF. The CDR3 DNA is TGTGCCAGCAGCTTAAGACTAGCGGGAGATTGGGAGACCCAGTACTTC.

This clonotype has ten or more counts. V gene TRBV7-9 combines with J gene TRBJ2-7; possible D gene TRBD2, 6 bases. The V end lost 5 bases, the J end lost 0 bases, and 23 bases lay between the germline ends. The CDR3 is made up of 18 amino acids. Germline CDR1 and CDR2: SEHNR and FQNEAQ (reference sequence). In nucleotides, the CDR3 is TGTGCCAGCAGCATAAGGAGGGGACTGATTACCTCCTCCTACGAGCAGTACTTC. Encoded protein: CASSIRRGLITSSYEQYF.

This clonotype has only a few counts. The J gene is TRBJ2-2, the V gene TRBV6-2 or TRBV6-3; D is unresolved. V was clipped by 4 bases and J by 1 base, with 7 bases between them. Germline CDR1 reads MNHEY; CDR2 reads SVGEGT. The CDR3 loop spans 14 amino acids. The chain's CDR3 is CASSFLKNTGELFF. The DNA for the CDR3 is TGTGCCAGCAGTTTCCTCAAGAACACCGGGGAGCTGTTTTTT.